This T cell receptor (beta chain) was observed in a study of T cells in Graves' hyperthyroidism and ophthalmopathy. Study in general: Peripheral blood was taken when the disease was first diagnosed, before any treatment began.

Diagnostic decisions used clinical symptoms, serum thyroxine and TRAb, thyroid ultrasound and orbital computed tomography. RNA transcripts provided the source from which TCR beta CDR3 regions were amplified. The HTBI primer set served for first-round RT-PCR of the TCR CDR3. Each CDR3 protein is one row after TCRdb ran MiXCR on the multiplex PCR reads. The repertoire holds 400,000 to 600,000 distinct CDR3 sequences, with 20% as singletons. Study-wide results and limits: Peripheral blood also featured most of the thyroid clonotypes expanded above 0.001.

Comment on this clonotype: The antigen is unknown.

This clonotype was sampled from a man between 18 and 29 years old with Graves' hyperthyroidism. Sequenced: blood.

In nucleotides, the CDR3 is TGTGCCAGCAGTCTTGGGGGAGGGTGGCCTGAAGCTTTCTTT. Protein: CASSLGGGWPEAFF. J is TRBJ1-1 and V is TRBV12-3 or TRBV12-4; D may be TRBD1 (5 bases). Trimming took 5 bases from V and 6 from J, leaving 16 bases between them. The length of the CDR3 is 14 residues.